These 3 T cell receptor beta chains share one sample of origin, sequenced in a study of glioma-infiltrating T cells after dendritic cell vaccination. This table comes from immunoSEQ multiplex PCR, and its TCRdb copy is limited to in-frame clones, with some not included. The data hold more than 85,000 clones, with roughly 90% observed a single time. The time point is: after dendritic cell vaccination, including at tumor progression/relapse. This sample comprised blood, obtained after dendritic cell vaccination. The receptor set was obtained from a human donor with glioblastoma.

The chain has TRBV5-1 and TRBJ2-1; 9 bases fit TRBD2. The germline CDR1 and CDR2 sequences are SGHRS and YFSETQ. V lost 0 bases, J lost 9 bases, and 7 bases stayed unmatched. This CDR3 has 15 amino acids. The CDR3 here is CASSLGTSVGGEQFF. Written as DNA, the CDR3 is TGCGCCAGCAGCTTGGGGACTAGCGTTGGTGGTGAGCAGTTCTTC.

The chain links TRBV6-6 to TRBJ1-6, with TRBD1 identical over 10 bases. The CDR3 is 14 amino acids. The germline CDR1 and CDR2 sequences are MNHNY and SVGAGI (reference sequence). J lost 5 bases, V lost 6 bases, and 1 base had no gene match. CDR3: CASRGQGDNSPLHF. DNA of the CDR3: TGTGCCAGCAGAGGACAGGGGGATAATTCACCCCTCCACTTT.

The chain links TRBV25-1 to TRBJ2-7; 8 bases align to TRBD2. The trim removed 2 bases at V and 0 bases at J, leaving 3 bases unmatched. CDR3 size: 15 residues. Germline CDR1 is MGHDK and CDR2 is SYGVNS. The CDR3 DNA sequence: TGTGCCAGCAGTGAAAAGCTAGCGGGCTCCTACGAGCAGTACTTC. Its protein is CASSEKLAGSYEQYF.